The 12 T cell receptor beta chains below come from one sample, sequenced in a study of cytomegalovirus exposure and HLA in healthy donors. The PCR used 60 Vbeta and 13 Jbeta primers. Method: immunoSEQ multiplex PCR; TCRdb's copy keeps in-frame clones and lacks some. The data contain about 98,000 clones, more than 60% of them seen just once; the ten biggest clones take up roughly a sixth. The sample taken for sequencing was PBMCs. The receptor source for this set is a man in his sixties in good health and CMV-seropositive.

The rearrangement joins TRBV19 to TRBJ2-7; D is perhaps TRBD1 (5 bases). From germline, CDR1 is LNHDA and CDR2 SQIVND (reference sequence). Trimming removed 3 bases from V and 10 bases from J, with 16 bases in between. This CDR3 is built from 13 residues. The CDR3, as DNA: TGTGCCAGTAGTATCCGCCAGGACATGGGACAGTACTTC. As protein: CASSIRQDMGQYF.

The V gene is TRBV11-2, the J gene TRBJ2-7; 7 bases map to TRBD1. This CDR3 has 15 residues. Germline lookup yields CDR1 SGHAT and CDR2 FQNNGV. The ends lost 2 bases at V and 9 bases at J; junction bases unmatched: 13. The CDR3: CASSLSTGLVGGQYF. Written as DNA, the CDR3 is TGTGCCAGCAGCTTATCGACAGGGCTAGTAGGCGGGCAGTACTTC.

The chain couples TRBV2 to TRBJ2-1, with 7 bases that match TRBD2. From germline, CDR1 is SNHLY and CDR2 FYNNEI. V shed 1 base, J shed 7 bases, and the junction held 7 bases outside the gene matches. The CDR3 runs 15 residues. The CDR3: CASSEEAGRGNEQFF. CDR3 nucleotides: TGTGCCAGCAGTGAAGAAGCGGGGCGGGGGAATGAGCAGTTCTTC.

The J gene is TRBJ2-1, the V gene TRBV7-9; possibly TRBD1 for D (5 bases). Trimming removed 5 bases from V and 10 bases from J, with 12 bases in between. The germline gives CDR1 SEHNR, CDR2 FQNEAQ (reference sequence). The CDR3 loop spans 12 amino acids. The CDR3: CASSAWGREQFF. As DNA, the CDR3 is TGTGCCAGCAGCGCCTGGGGCCGGGAGCAGTTCTTC.

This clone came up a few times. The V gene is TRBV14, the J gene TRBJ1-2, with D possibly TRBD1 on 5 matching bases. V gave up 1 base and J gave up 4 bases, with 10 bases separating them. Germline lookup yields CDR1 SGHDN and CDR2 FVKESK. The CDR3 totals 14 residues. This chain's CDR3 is CASSQGGVGYGYTF. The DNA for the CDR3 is TGTGCCAGCAGCCAAGGGGGGGTAGGCTATGGCTACACCTTC.

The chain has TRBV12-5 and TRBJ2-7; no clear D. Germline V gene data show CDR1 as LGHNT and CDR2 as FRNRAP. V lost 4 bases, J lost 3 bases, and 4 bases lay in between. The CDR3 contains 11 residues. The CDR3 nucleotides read TGTGCTAGTGGTTCTTACTACGAGCAGTACTTC. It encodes CASGSYYEQYF. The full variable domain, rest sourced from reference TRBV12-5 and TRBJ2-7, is DARVTQTPRHKVTEMGQEVTMRCQPILGHNTVFWYRQTMMQGLELLAYFRNRAPLDDSGMPKDRFSAEMPDATLATLKIQPSEPRDSAVYFCASGSYYEQYFGPGTRLTVT.

The CDR3 region is CASSPNRGSEQYF. In nucleotides, the CDR3 is TGTGCCAGCTCACCCAACAGGGGGAGCGAGCAGTACTTC. The genes are TRBV18 and TRBJ2-5, with 8 bases identical to TRBD1. The J call may be incorrect, as the DNA end agrees better with TRBJ2-7. Germline CDR1 is KGHSH and CDR2 is LQKENI. This CDR3 has 13 amino acids.

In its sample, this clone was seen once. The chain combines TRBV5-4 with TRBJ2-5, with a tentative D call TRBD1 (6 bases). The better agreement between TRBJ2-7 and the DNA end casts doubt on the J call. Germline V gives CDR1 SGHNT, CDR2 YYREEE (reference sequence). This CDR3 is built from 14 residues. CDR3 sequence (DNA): TGTGCCAGCGGCCCCGGGACACGTGCCTACGAGCAGTACTTC. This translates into CASGPGTRAYEQYF.

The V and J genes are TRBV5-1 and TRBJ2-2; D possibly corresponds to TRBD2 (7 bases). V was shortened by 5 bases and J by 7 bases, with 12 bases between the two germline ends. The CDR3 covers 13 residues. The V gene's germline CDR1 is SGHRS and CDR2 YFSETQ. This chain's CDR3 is CASREGGLGELFF. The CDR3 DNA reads TGCGCCAGCAGAGAGGGGGGGCTCGGGGAGCTGTTTTTT.

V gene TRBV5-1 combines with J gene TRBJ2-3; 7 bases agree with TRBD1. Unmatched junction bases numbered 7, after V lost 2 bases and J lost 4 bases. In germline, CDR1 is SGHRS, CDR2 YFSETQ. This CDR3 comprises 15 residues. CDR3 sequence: CASSFTGTAPDTQYF. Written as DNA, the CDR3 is TGCGCCAGCAGCTTCACCGGGACAGCTCCAGATACGCAGTATTTT.

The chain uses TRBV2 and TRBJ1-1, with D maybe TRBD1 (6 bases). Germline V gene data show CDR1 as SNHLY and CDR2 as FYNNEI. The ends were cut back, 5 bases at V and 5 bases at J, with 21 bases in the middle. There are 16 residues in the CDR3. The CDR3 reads CASSRRGYREGTEAFF. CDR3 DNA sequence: TGTGCCAGCAGTCGGAGGGGCTACAGGGAGGGAACTGAAGCTTTCTTT. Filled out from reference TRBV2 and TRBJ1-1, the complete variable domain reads EPEVTQTPSHQVTQMGQEVILRCVPISNHLYFYWYRQILGQKVEFLVSFYNNEISEKSEIFDDQFSVERPDGSNFTLKIRSTKLEDSAMYFCASSRRGYREGTEAFFGQGTRLTVV.

The CDR3: CASSRQGAGELLWGSYEQYF. Here the CDR3 DNA reads TGTGCCAGCAGTCGACAGGGGGCAGGCGAGTTACTATGGGGGTCCTACGAGCAGTACTTC. The gene calls are TRBV6-4 and TRBJ2-7; 10 bases map to TRBD1. This CDR3 comprises 20 residues. CDR1 and CDR2 from the germline V gene are MRHNA and SNTAGT. J was trimmed by 1 base and V by 5 bases; bases with no gene match: 20.